Below, 19 T cell receptor beta chains from the same sample are listed, as sequenced in a study of blood T cell repertoires in COVID-19. Clones were read by immunoSEQ multiplex PCR, and TCRdb kept only the in-frame ones, dropping some. Here the sample spans about 240,000 clones, around 83% being singletons. What was sequenced was peripheral blood. The receptors were gathered from a woman in her sixties or seventies with active or convalescent COVID-19.

The CDR3 sequence: CASSWETRIYF. The CDR3 bases are TGTGCCAGCAGCTGGGAGACACGGATATATTTT. The chain joins TRBV28 to TRBJ1-3, with no clear D. Trimming removed 6 bases at V and 13 bases at J, with 13 bases between. The CDR3 sequence is 11 residues long. Germline V CDR1 and CDR2: MDHEN, SYDVKM.

A note on this clone: The sample has other DNA sequences that encode this CDR3 too. The chain carries TRBV4-3 and TRBJ1-5; D gene ambiguous. The CDR3 sequence is 13 residues long. V was trimmed by 0 bases and J by 4 bases, leaving 4 bases between them. In germline, CDR1 is LGHNA, CDR2 YSLEER. In DNA form, the CDR3 reads TGCGCCAGCAGCCAAGATCTTAATCAGCCCCAGCATTTT. Translation: CASSQDLNQPQHF.

The V and J genes are TRBV7-9 and TRBJ1-1, with TRBD1 matching 10 bases. V was clipped by 5 bases and J by 0 bases; unmatched bases: 12. Per the germline V gene, CDR1 is SEHNR and CDR2 is FQNEAQ (reference sequence). The CDR3 has 18 residues. CDR3 loop: CASSQTGTGAHLNTEAFF. CDR3 DNA: TGTGCCAGCAGCCAAACAGGGACAGGGGCCCATCTGAACACTGAAGCTTTCTTT.

The chain joins TRBV7-3 to TRBJ2-1; D possibly corresponds to TRBD1 (6 bases). The V end lost 6 bases, the J end lost 9 bases, and 18 bases lay between the germline ends. Germline CDR1 and CDR2: SGHTA and FQGTGA. This CDR3 spans 14 amino acids. CDR3 sequence: CASSSTGLEGEQFF. The CDR3 coding sequence is TGTGCCAGCAGTAGTACAGGGCTCGAAGGTGAGCAGTTCTTC.

The rearrangement links TRBV6-5 to TRBJ1-3; the match to TRBD1 covers 7 bases. The V gene's germline CDR1 is MNHEY and CDR2 SVGAGI. Trimming removed 5 bases from V and 2 bases from J; junction bases left unmatched: 6. The CDR3 runs to 15 residues. The CDR3 reads CASSTNRGAGNTIYF. In nucleotides, the CDR3 is TGTGCCAGCAGTACCAACAGGGGAGCTGGAAACACCATATATTTT.

V is TRBV4-1 and J is TRBJ1-2; 7 nucleotides agree with TRBD1. The germline V gene encodes CDR1 MGHRA and CDR2 YSYEKL. V lost 1 base, J lost 7 bases, and 6 bases stayed unmatched. CDR3 length equals 14 residues. The CDR3 DNA reads TGCGCCAGCAGCCAAGGGACAGGTTACGGTGGCTACACCTTC. This gives the protein CASSQGTGYGGYTF.

This clone has only one observation. The J gene is TRBJ2-2, the V gene TRBV2; 8 bases match TRBD1. This CDR3 comprises 15 residues. Losses at the gene ends were 4 bases for V and 0 bases for J; bases not matched to a gene: 1. Germline-derived CDR1 and CDR2 are SNHLY and FYNNEI. The DNA for the CDR3 is TGTGCCAGCAGTGGACAGGGGACGAACACCGGGGAGCTGTTTTTT. It specifies CASSGQGTNTGELFF.

This chain uses TRBV6-5 with TRBJ1-1, with D possibly being TRBD1 (5 bases). Germline values: CDR1 MNHEY, CDR2 SVGAGI. The V and J ends lost 7 bases and 0 bases respectively, with 9 bases between them. The CDR3 is made up of 13 amino acids. The DNA of the CDR3 is TGTGCCAGCATCGACAGCCTGAACACTGAAGCTTTCTTT. As protein: CASIDSLNTEAFF.

Notes on this clone: Additional DNA sequences in this sample encode the identical CDR3. The chain employs TRBV30 and TRBJ2-5, with D unclear. The CDR3 contains 10 residues. The V and J ends lost 3 bases and 5 bases respectively, with 4 bases between them. Germline V CDR1 and CDR2: GTSNPN, SVGIG (reference sequence). CDR3: CAWSRETQYF. The DNA of the CDR3 is TGTGCCTGGAGCAGGGAGACCCAGTACTTC.

The J gene is TRBJ2-3, the V gene TRBV7-3, with 7 bases that match TRBD1. Germline CDR1 SGHTA, CDR2 FQGTGA. The CDR3 is made up of 14 amino acids. V shed 5 bases, J shed 1 base, and the junction held 3 bases outside the gene matches. This CDR3 reads CASSGQAGTDTQYF. CDR3 coding DNA: TGTGCCAGCAGCGGACAGGCTGGCACAGATACGCAGTATTTT. Together with reference TRBV7-3 and TRBJ2-3, the CDR3 gives the full variable domain: GAGVSQTPSNKVTEKGKYVELRCDPISGHTALYWYRQSLGQGPEFLIYFQGTGAADDSGLPNDRFFAVRPEGSVSTLKIQRTERGDSAVYLCASSGQAGTDTQYFGPGTRLTVL.

The chain is built from TRBV4-2 and TRBJ1-2, with TRBD1 identical over 8 bases. Trimming at V came to 2 bases and at J to 4 bases, leaving 12 bases not matched to a gene. Germline-derived CDR1 and CDR2 are LGHNA and YNFKEQ. The CDR3 extends over 17 amino acids. CDR3 amino acids: CASSQQQGGRAGYGYTF. The CDR3 DNA follows: TGTGCCAGCAGCCAACAACAGGGGGGGCGCGCCGGCTATGGCTACACCTTC.

The chain has TRBV2 and TRBJ1-4; D is undetermined. V was shortened by 7 bases and J by 5 bases, with 17 bases between the two germline ends. This CDR3 has 15 amino acids. Germline assignment: CDR1 SNHLY and CDR2 FYNNEI. In nucleotides, the CDR3 is TGTGCCAGCAACGCAGAGTGGGGAGGAAATGAAAAACTGTTTTTT. It encodes CASNAEWGGNEKLFF.

The V gene is TRBV13, the J gene TRBJ2-3; 12 bases match TRBD2. From germline, CDR1 is PRHDT and CDR2 FYEKMQ (reference sequence). The CDR3 has 15 amino acids. V shed 2 bases, J shed 3 bases, and the junction held 0 bases outside the gene matches. CDR3 residues: CASSLLAGGTDTQYF. The CDR3 DNA is TGTGCCAGCAGCTTACTAGCGGGGGGGACAGATACGCAGTATTTT.

The gene calls are TRBV7-2 and TRBJ1-3, with unresolved D. The CDR3 spans 13 residues. The V end lost 1 base, the J end lost 8 bases, and 9 bases lay between the germline ends. Germline V gene lookup returns CDR1 SGHTA and CDR2 FQGNSA. The CDR3 DNA follows: TGTGCCAGCAGCTTAGGGGAGGGCTACACCATATATTTT. Protein product: CASSLGEGYTIYF.

The chain combines TRBV13 with TRBJ2-2; 10 bases are a match to TRBD1. The CDR3 is made up of 19 amino acids. J lost 4 bases, V lost 2 bases, and 13 bases had no gene match. The germline V gene has CDR1 PRHDT and CDR2 FYEKMQ (reference sequence). The CDR3 coding sequence is TGTGCCAGCAGCTTAAGGCCGGGACAGGGGTCGGATGTCACCGGGGAGCTGTTTTTT. It encodes CASSLRPGQGSDVTGELFF.

This chain links TRBV5-4 with TRBJ1-2; TRBD1 is a possible D gene (5 bases). Per germline, CDR1 SGHNT and CDR2 YYREEE (reference sequence). The CDR3 extends over 15 amino acids. Trimming cost V 0 bases and J 4 bases, with 13 bases left between them. The CDR3 DNA is TGTGCCAGCAGCTTGGTCGGGGGTCTGGTCTATGGCTACACCTTC. It is translated as CASSLVGGLVYGYTF.

The chain employs TRBV10-3 and TRBJ2-4, with a tentative D call TRBD1 (7 bases). Germline values: CDR1 ENHRY, CDR2 SYGVKD. Trimming removed 5 bases from V and 2 bases from J, with 13 bases in between. The CDR3 consists of 15 residues. CDR3 sequence (DNA): TGTGCCATCAGTCAGGGGGGCGCTTCCAAAAACATTCAGTACTTC. Encoded protein: CAISQGGASKNIQYF.

In its sample, this clone was seen a few times. The chain carries TRBV5-4 and TRBJ2-5; the match to TRBD2 covers 13 bases. Germline V gene data show CDR1 as SGHNT and CDR2 as YYREEE (reference sequence). The CDR3 has 15 amino acids. With V trimmed by 1 base and J by 5 bases, 2 bases remained unmatched. This CDR3 is CASSLTSGGGETQYF. Here the CDR3 DNA reads TGTGCCAGCAGCTTGACTAGCGGGGGGGGTGAGACCCAGTACTTC. Full variable domain (remainder filled in from reference TRBV5-4 and TRBJ2-5): ETGVTQSPTHLIKTRGQQVTLRCSSQSGHNTVSWYQQALGQGPQFIFQYYREEENGRGNFPPRFSGLQFPNYSSELNVNALELDDSALYLCASSLTSGGGETQYFGPGTRLLVL.

The chain uses TRBV30 and TRBJ2-2; 7 positions match TRBD1. With 5 bases clipped from V and 6 bases from J, the junction kept 6 bases outside the gene matches. This CDR3 region has 13 residues. Looked up from germline, CDR1 is GTSNPN and CDR2 is SVGIG (reference sequence). CDR3 DNA sequence: TGTGCCTGGGAACGACAGGGCGCCGGGGAGCTGTTTTTT. Translated, it gives CAWERQGAGELFF.